Listed below are T cell receptor beta chains from one sample, sequenced in a study of cytomegalovirus exposure and HLA in healthy donors. This table comes from immunoSEQ multiplex PCR, and its TCRdb copy is limited to in-frame clones, with some not included. This table has about 130,000 clones, roughly 82% appearing once. The sequenced material came from PBMCs. The receptors were sampled from a young woman in good health and CMV-seropositive. Each CDR3 is given with its conserved first and last residue. A D gene is named only where the DNA matches it firmly. Some rows have no size entry. The others give once, few or many, or a class for an expanded clone.

clone size: few
J gene: TRBJ1-1
CDR3 length: 14
V gene: TRBV11-2
D gene: -
CDR3 DNA: TGTGCCAGCAGCTTAGCGGGGGGAGGCACTGAAGCTTTCTTT
CDR3 protein: CASSLAGGGTEAFF

clone size: -
J gene: TRBJ1-6
CDR3 length: 15
V gene: TRBV7-8
D gene: TRBD1
CDR3 DNA: TGTGCCAGCAGCCCCCAGGGGGCCTATAATTCACCCCTCCACTTT
CDR3 protein: CASSPQGAYNSPLHF

clone size: once
J gene: TRBJ2-7
CDR3 length: 13
V gene: TRBV5-1
D gene: -
CDR3 DNA: TGCGCCAGCAGCTTGCCGGGGTCCCACGAGCAGTACTTC
CDR3 protein: CASSLPGSHEQYF

clone size: few
J gene: TRBJ2-5
CDR3 length: 12
V gene: TRBV10-2
D gene: -
CDR3 DNA: TGCGCCAGCAGTGAGCCAGAGGGGGCCCAGTACTTC
CDR3 protein: CASSEPEGAQYF

clone size: -
J gene: TRBJ2-7
CDR3 length: 15
V gene: TRBV6-1
D gene: -
CDR3 DNA: TGTGCCAGCCACTACGGACAGACCCCTGGGGACGAGCAGTACTTC
CDR3 protein: CASHYGQTPGDEQYF

clone size: -
J gene: TRBJ2-7
CDR3 length: 17
V gene: TRBV12-5
D gene: TRBD1
CDR3 DNA: TGTGCTAGTGGTTTGGTACTCGGACAGGGGGATGCCTACGAGCAGTACTTC
CDR3 protein: CASGLVLGQGDAYEQYF

clone size: -
J gene: TRBJ2-5
CDR3 length: 16
V gene: TRBV5-1
D gene: -
CDR3 DNA: TGCGCCAGCAGCTTGGCCATAGGGGGGGCCCAAGAGACCCAGTACTTC
CDR3 protein: CASSLAIGGAQETQYF

clone size: -
J gene: TRBJ1-6
CDR3 length: 12
V gene: TRBV9
D gene: TRBD1
CDR3 DNA: TGTGCCAGCAGCGTAGGGGACAGGACCCTCCACTTT
CDR3 protein: CASSVGDRTLHF

clone size: -
J gene: TRBJ2-7
CDR3 length: 13
V gene: TRBV6-5
D gene: -
CDR3 DNA: TGTGCCAGCAGTTACGACATATTCCGCGAGCAGTACTTC
CDR3 protein: CASSYDIFREQYF

clone size: few
J gene: TRBJ2-7
CDR3 length: 15
V gene: TRBV4-2
D gene: -
CDR3 DNA: TGTGCCAGCAGCCAAGAGGGCGGGGCCTCCTACGAGCAGTACTTC
CDR3 protein: CASSQEGGASYEQYF

clone size: -
J gene: TRBJ1-2
CDR3 length: 14
V gene: TRBV13
D gene: -
CDR3 DNA: TGTGCCAGCAGCCTGAGGGGGGGACCCTATGGCTACACCTTC
CDR3 protein: CASSLRGGPYGYTF

clone size: once
J gene: TRBJ1-2
CDR3 length: 13
V gene: TRBV27
D gene: TRBD1
CDR3 DNA: TGTGCCAGCACCACCAACAGGGGCTATGGCTACACCTTC
CDR3 protein: CASTTNRGYGYTF

clone size: once
J gene: TRBJ2-7
CDR3 length: 11
V gene: TRBV7-5
D gene: -
CDR3 DNA: TGTTCCAGAAGCCTCGCCTACGAGCAGTACTTC
CDR3 protein: CSRSLAYEQYF

clone size: -
J gene: TRBJ1-1
CDR3 length: 13
V gene: TRBV28
D gene: -
CDR3 DNA: TGTGCCAGCACCCCACGGGTGAACACTGAAGCTTTCTTT
CDR3 protein: CASTPRVNTEAFF

clone size: -
J gene: TRBJ2-7
CDR3 length: 11
V gene: TRBV2
D gene: -
CDR3 DNA: TGTGCCAGCAGTTACCAGGGTGAACAGTACTTC
CDR3 protein: CASSYQGEQYF

clone size: -
J gene: TRBJ1-1
CDR3 length: 14
V gene: TRBV7-3
D gene: -
CDR3 DNA: TGTGCCAGCAGCTTCGGGGGGTTGAACACTGAAGCTTTCTTT
CDR3 protein: CASSFGGLNTEAFF

clone size: -
J gene: TRBJ1-3
CDR3 length: 13
V gene: TRBV19
D gene: -
CDR3 DNA: TGTGCCAGTAGACCCGGACAACGAAACACCATATATTTT
CDR3 protein: CASRPGQRNTIYF

clone size: -
J gene: TRBJ2-7
CDR3 length: 15
V gene: TRBV11-1
D gene: -
CDR3 DNA: TGTGCCAGCAGCTACGGGGGGACAGGCGCCTACGAGCAGTACTTC
CDR3 protein: CASSYGGTGAYEQYF

clone size: -
J gene: TRBJ2-7
CDR3 length: 12
V gene: TRBV6-5
D gene: -
CDR3 DNA: TGTGCCAGCAGAAGGGGGGGTTACGAGCAGTACTTC
CDR3 protein: CASRRGGYEQYF

clone size: once
J gene: TRBJ2-1
CDR3 length: 12
V gene: TRBV4-2
D gene: -
CDR3 DNA: TGTGCCAGCAGCCACCTACGCCATGAGCAGTTCTTC
CDR3 protein: CASSHLRHEQFF

clone size: -
J gene: TRBJ1-2
CDR3 length: 13
V gene: TRBV27
D gene: TRBD1
CDR3 DNA: TGTGCCAGCAGTTTCCAGGGGGAAGTTGGCTACACCTTC
CDR3 protein: CASSFQGEVGYTF

clone size: -
J gene: TRBJ1-2
CDR3 length: 13
V gene: TRBV6-1
D gene: -
CDR3 DNA: TGTGCCAGCAGTGAAGGGAGGGACTATGGCTACACCTTC
CDR3 protein: CASSEGRDYGYTF

clone size: few
J gene: TRBJ1-2
CDR3 length: 14
V gene: TRBV4-1
D gene: -
CDR3 DNA: TGCGCCAGCAGCCAGGAGACAGAAAACTATGGCTACACCTTC
CDR3 protein: CASSQETENYGYTF

clone size: -
J gene: TRBJ2-7
CDR3 length: 13
V gene: TRBV5-6
D gene: -
CDR3 DNA: TGTGCCAGCAGCTTTGGGCAGTCCTACGAGCAGTACTTC
CDR3 protein: CASSFGQSYEQYF

clone size: -
J gene: TRBJ2-1
CDR3 length: 13
V gene: TRBV6-1
D gene: -
CDR3 DNA: TGTGCCCTCCGGGCCGGGGGCTACAATGAGCAGTTCTTC
CDR3 protein: CALRAGGYNEQFF

clone size: -
J gene: TRBJ2-7
CDR3 length: 15
V gene: TRBV2
D gene: -
CDR3 DNA: TGTGCCAGCAGTGAAACCGGCGGACACTCCTACGAGCAGTACTTC
CDR3 protein: CASSETGGHSYEQYF

clone size: -
J gene: TRBJ1-2
CDR3 length: 14
V gene: TRBV5-4
D gene: -
CDR3 DNA: TGTGCCAGCAGCTTGACAGGGACGAGTGATGGCTACACCTTC
CDR3 protein: CASSLTGTSDGYTF

clone size: -
J gene: TRBJ1-5
CDR3 length: 13
V gene: TRBV5-5
D gene: -
CDR3 DNA: TGTGCCAGCAGCTTGGTCTTGAACAGGCCTCAGCATTTT
CDR3 protein: CASSLVLNRPQHF

clone size: -
J gene: TRBJ1-6
CDR3 length: 14
V gene: TRBV28
D gene: TRBD1
CDR3 DNA: TGTGCCAGCAGTGACAGGGGGGTGGATTCACCCCTCCACTTT
CDR3 protein: CASSDRGVDSPLHF

clone size: -
J gene: TRBJ1-3
CDR3 length: 16
V gene: TRBV9
D gene: -
CDR3 DNA: TGTGCCAGCAGCAGCACAGGGCTCGGGTCTGGAAACACCATATATTTT
CDR3 protein: CASSSTGLGSGNTIYF

clone size: -
J gene: TRBJ1-5
CDR3 length: 15
V gene: TRBV4-2
D gene: -
CDR3 DNA: TGTGCCAGCAGCCAAGTGGAGTCTAGCAATCAGCCCCAGCATTTT
CDR3 protein: CASSQVESSNQPQHF

clone size: -
J gene: TRBJ2-1
CDR3 length: 15
V gene: TRBV29-1
D gene: TRBD2
CDR3 DNA: TGCAGCGCCCGTAGCGGGGGGGGCTCCTACAATGAGCAGTTCTTC
CDR3 protein: CSARSGGGSYNEQFF

clone size: -
J gene: TRBJ1-3
CDR3 length: 15
V gene: TRBV7-2
D gene: -
CDR3 DNA: TGTGCCAGCAGCTTAGGGGGGGTTTCTGGAAACACCATATATTTT
CDR3 protein: CASSLGGVSGNTIYF

clone size: -
J gene: TRBJ2-5
CDR3 length: 14
V gene: TRBV14
D gene: TRBD2
CDR3 DNA: TGTGCCAGCAGCCAACTGTTAGCGGGGGAGACCCAGTACTTC
CDR3 protein: CASSQLLAGETQYF

clone size: -
J gene: TRBJ2-7
CDR3 length: 13
V gene: TRBV6-5
D gene: -
CDR3 DNA: TGTGCCAGCAGTCCCGGGGGAATCTACGAGCAGTACTTC
CDR3 protein: CASSPGGIYEQYF

clone size: few
J gene: TRBJ1-6
CDR3 length: 15
V gene: TRBV5-1
D gene: -
CDR3 DNA: TGCGCCAGCAGCAGATCAGGGGACGGGGATTCACCCCTCCACTTT
CDR3 protein: CASSRSGDGDSPLHF

clone size: -
J gene: TRBJ1-2
CDR3 length: 13
V gene: TRBV4-1
D gene: -
CDR3 DNA: TGCGCCAGCAGCCTAGTGATTAACTATGGCTACACCTTC
CDR3 protein: CASSLVINYGYTF

clone size: -
J gene: TRBJ2-5
CDR3 length: 14
V gene: TRBV19
D gene: TRBD2
CDR3 DNA: TGTGCCAGTAAGACTAGCGGGGGGGCCGAGACCCAGTACTTC
CDR3 protein: CASKTSGGAETQYF

clone size: -
J gene: TRBJ2-7
CDR3 length: 14
V gene: TRBV5-1
D gene: TRBD1
CDR3 DNA: TGCGCCAGCAGGACCTCCGGGACAGACTACGAGCAGTACTTC
CDR3 protein: CASRTSGTDYEQYF

clone size: few
J gene: TRBJ2-5
CDR3 length: 12
V gene: TRBV6-4
D gene: TRBD2
CDR3 DNA: TGTGCCAGCAGTGACCCACTAGCGGGGGGACACTTC
CDR3 protein: CASSDPLAGGHF

clone size: -
J gene: TRBJ2-3
CDR3 length: 15
V gene: TRBV7-9
D gene: -
CDR3 DNA: TGTGCCAGCAGCTTAGAGAGGCAGGGAACAGATACGCAGTATTTT
CDR3 protein: CASSLERQGTDTQYF

clone size: -
J gene: TRBJ2-3
CDR3 length: 17
V gene: TRBV27
D gene: TRBD2
CDR3 DNA: TGTGCCAGCTTTCCGGGACTAGCGGGGGGGCCTTCAGATACGCAGTATTTT
CDR3 protein: CASFPGLAGGPSDTQYF

clone size: -
J gene: TRBJ2-3
CDR3 length: 15
V gene: TRBV6-5
D gene: TRBD1
CDR3 DNA: TGTGCCAGCAGTCCGGGACAGGGGGAGACAGATACGCAGTATTTT
CDR3 protein: CASSPGQGETDTQYF

clone size: -
J gene: TRBJ2-3
CDR3 length: 15
V gene: TRBV5-8
D gene: TRBD2
CDR3 DNA: TGTGCCAGCAGCTCCCCCGGGAGGGGGACAGATACGCAGTATTTT
CDR3 protein: CASSSPGRGTDTQYF

clone size: -
J gene: TRBJ1-2
CDR3 length: 12
V gene: TRBV2
D gene: -
CDR3 DNA: TGTGCCAGCAGGGGGCGAGTCTATGGCTACACCTTC
CDR3 protein: CASRGRVYGYTF

clone size: -
J gene: TRBJ2-6
CDR3 length: 19
V gene: TRBV11-2
D gene: TRBD1
CDR3 DNA: TGTGCCAGCAGCCTTAGAGCCGGGACAGCGCCTACTGGGGCCAACGTCCTGACTTTC
CDR3 protein: CASSLRAGTAPTGANVLTF

clone size: -
J gene: TRBJ1-1
CDR3 length: 13
V gene: TRBV6-1
D gene: -
CDR3 DNA: TGTGCCAGCAGAGGGGTTATGAACACTGAAGCTTTCTTT
CDR3 protein: CASRGVMNTEAFF

clone size: -
J gene: TRBJ1-6
CDR3 length: 13
V gene: TRBV11-3
D gene: -
CDR3 DNA: TGTGCCAGCAGCTCCAACAGGGATTCACCCCTCCACTTT
CDR3 protein: CASSSNRDSPLHF

clone size: -
J gene: TRBJ2-4
CDR3 length: 15
V gene: TRBV28
D gene: -
CDR3 DNA: TGTGCCAGCAGTTTTCAGCGGCTATCTAAAAACATTCAGTACTTC
CDR3 protein: CASSFQRLSKNIQYF

clone size: few
J gene: TRBJ2-7
CDR3 length: 16
V gene: TRBV7-8
D gene: TRBD2
CDR3 DNA: TGTGCCAGCAGCGGCCCTAGCGGGGGGCCGACCTACGAGCAGTACTTC
CDR3 protein: CASSGPSGGPTYEQYF